Following are 9 T cell receptor beta chains from one sample sequenced in a study of cytomegalovirus exposure and HLA in healthy donors. The PCR employed 60 Vbeta primers together with 13 Jbeta primers. Some clones are missing from TCRdb's copy, which holds only in-frame ones; the method was immunoSEQ multiplex PCR. The table for this sample gives 100,000 to 150,000 clones. Input material: PBMCs. These receptors were taken from a man aged 18 to 35 in good health and CMV-seronegative.

This chain links TRBV25-1 with TRBJ2-7, with D possibly being TRBD1 (6 bases). The CDR3 covers 15 residues. Trimming removed 8 bases at V and 3 bases at J, with 20 bases between. Germline V gene lookup returns CDR1 MGHDK and CDR2 SYGVNS. The CDR3 loop reads CASRGGDTGYYEQYF. Written as DNA, the CDR3 is TGTGCCAGCCGTGGAGGTGATACAGGGTACTACGAGCAGTACTTC.

V and J are TRBV11-2 and TRBJ1-1; TRBD1 agrees at 8 bases. Germline V gives CDR1 SGHAT, CDR2 FQNNGV. The CDR3 totals 14 residues. The V and J ends lost 3 bases and 6 bases, in that order; junction bases with no gene match: 6. CDR3 sequence: CASSFGTGKPEAFF. In nucleotides, the CDR3 is TGTGCCAGCAGCTTCGGGACAGGCAAACCTGAAGCTTTCTTT.

The chain combines TRBV7-3 with TRBJ2-1, with TRBD1 identical over 7 bases. Germline values: CDR1 SGHTA, CDR2 FQGTGA. V was pared by 1 base and J by 3 bases, with 3 bases of the junction left unmatched. The CDR3 consists of 15 residues. DNA of the CDR3: TGTGCCAGCAGCTTAAATCGGGACAGCTACAATGAGCAGTTCTTC. This codes for CASSLNRDSYNEQFF.

The V call is TRBV6-5, the J call TRBJ2-1, with 9 bases identical to TRBD2. CDR3 size: 15 residues. Unmatched junction bases numbered 3, after V lost 6 bases and J lost 0 bases. The germline V gene has CDR1 MNHEY and CDR2 SVGAGI. This CDR3 is CASRFSGSSYNEQFF. In DNA, the CDR3 is TGTGCCAGCAGATTTAGCGGGAGCTCCTACAATGAGCAGTTCTTC.

The V call is TRBV29-1, the J call TRBJ1-5; the match to TRBD1 covers 10 bases. V lost 6 bases, J lost 5 bases, and 13 bases stayed unmatched. CDR1 and CDR2 from the germline V gene are SQVTM and ANQGSEA. The CDR3 runs 16 residues. The CDR3 here is CSVAFGTGAADQPQHF. The CDR3 coding sequence is TGCAGCGTGGCCTTCGGGACAGGGGCTGCGGATCAGCCCCAGCATTTT.

This sequence joins TRBV5-5 and TRBJ1-5; D is unresolved. Per germline, CDR1 SGHKS and CDR2 YYEKEE (reference sequence). The CDR3 totals 15 residues. V lost 2 bases, J lost 7 bases, and 16 bases lay in between. The CDR3 coding sequence is TGTGCCAGCAGCTTAAAAGTTTGGACTGACCAGCCCCAGCATTTT. Translated, it gives CASSLKVWTDQPQHF. Using reference TRBV5-5 and TRBJ1-5 for the parts outside the CDR3, the full variable domain is DAGVTQSPTHLIKTRGQQVTLRCSPISGHKSVSWYQQVLGQGPQFIFQYYEKEERGRGNFPDRFSARQFPNYSSELNVNALLLGDSALYLCASSLKVWTDQPQHFGDGTRLSIL.

The chain employs TRBV30 and TRBJ1-1; TRBD1 matches 7 bases. The ends lost 0 bases at V and 3 bases at J; junction bases unmatched: 7. CDR1 GTSNPN and CDR2 SVGIG come from the germline V gene (reference sequence). This CDR3 spans 15 amino acids. CDR3 amino acids: CAWSVPPGGDTEAFF. For the CDR3, the DNA is TGTGCCTGGAGTGTACCTCCAGGGGGTGACACTGAAGCTTTCTTT.

V usage is TRBV2 and J usage is TRBJ2-5, with 7 nucleotides matching TRBD1. The DNA end is a closer match to TRBJ2-7, so the J assignment may be wrong. Germline V gene lookup returns CDR1 SNHLY and CDR2 FYNNEI. The CDR3 is made up of 13 amino acids. CDR3 bases: TGTGCCTCACAGGGGAAAGGGAAGTTCGAGCAGTACTTC. Translated, it gives CASQGKGKFEQYF.

The J gene is TRBJ1-6, the V gene TRBV9, with D tentatively TRBD1 (5 bases). V was shortened by 0 bases and J by 0 bases, with 13 bases between the two germline ends. Per germline, CDR1 SGDLS and CDR2 YYNGEE. The CDR3 contains 18 residues. Written as DNA, the CDR3 is TGTGCCAGCAGCGTAGGGCGGGAGGGGAGCTCCTATAATTCACCCCTCCACTTT. The encoded protein is CASSVGREGSSYNSPLHF.